Shown below are 31 T cell receptor beta chains from a single sample sequenced in a study of cytomegalovirus exposure and HLA in healthy donors (TCRdb year 2017). The library came from the immunoSEQ multiplex PCR assay. The multiplex PCR relied on a mix of 60 forward primers for TCR Vbeta segments and 13 reverse primers for TCR Jbeta segments. What TCRdb holds here is the immuneACCESS table cut down to in-frame rearrangements. Part of the clones is not present; checked against another copy, under half of the missing clones reflect an unresolved V gene, and the others are unexplained. The sample table shows about 200,000 clones, and roughly four fifths are seen once. The ten most abundant clones make up 2.5% to 3% of the sample. The specimen sequenced was PBMCs. The source is a woman aged 40 to 50 in good health and CMV-seronegative.

V is TRBV6-1 and J is TRBJ1-1; 8 bases are a match to TRBD1. Losses at the gene ends were 3 bases for V and 1 base for J; bases not matched to a gene: 4. CDR1 MNHNS and CDR2 SASEGT come from the germline V gene. The CDR3 runs to 15 residues. The CDR3 protein is CASSDAGQGNTEAFF. In DNA, the CDR3 is TGTGCCAGCAGTGACGCTGGACAGGGGAACACTGAAGCTTTCTTT.

CDR3 residues: CASSRTGNEQFF. CDR3 coding DNA: TGTGCCAGCAGCCGAACGGGGAATGAGCAGTTCTTC. This chain links TRBV7-3 with TRBJ2-1; D perhaps matches TRBD2 (5 bases). Trimming took off 5 bases at V and 7 bases at J, with 9 bases between the two ends. Germline V CDR1 and CDR2: SGHTA, FQGTGA. CDR3 length: 12 amino acids. Supplemented by reference TRBV7-3 and TRBJ2-1, the full variable domain reads GAGVSQTPSNKVTEKGKYVELRCDPISGHTALYWYRQSLGQGPEFLIYFQGTGAADDSGLPNDRFFAVRPEGSVSTLKIQRTERGDSAVYLCASSRTGNEQFFGPGTRLTVL.

J is TRBJ1-4 and V is TRBV7-8; TRBD1 matches at 10 bases. V lost 5 bases, J lost 8 bases, and 5 bases stayed unmatched. Germline V CDR1 and CDR2: SGHVS, FQNEAQ. The CDR3 consists of 14 residues. The CDR3 DNA follows: TGTGCCAGCAGCCGACGGGACAGGGGAGAAAAACTGTTTTTT. Amino acid sequence: CASSRRDRGEKLFF. The full variable domain, with the rest looked up from reference TRBV7-8 and TRBJ1-4, is GAGVSQSPRYKVAKRGQDVALRCDPISGHVSLFWYQQALGQGPEFLTYFQNEAQLDKSGLPSDRFFAERPEGSVSTLKIQRTQQEDSAVYLCASSRRDRGEKLFFGSGTQLSVL.

The chain uses TRBV10-3 and TRBJ1-1; D not resolved. This CDR3 comprises 13 residues. The V end lost 4 bases, the J end lost 0 bases, and 6 bases lay between the germline ends. Germline-derived CDR1 and CDR2 are ENHRY and SYGVKD. The CDR3 bases are TGTGCCATCAGTGTACAAGTGAACACTGAAGCTTTCTTT. Protein sequence: CAISVQVNTEAFF.

This chain joins TRBV5-4 and TRBJ2-1; 9 bases are shared with TRBD1. The CDR3 covers 16 residues. Germline V gene data show CDR1 as SGHNT and CDR2 as YYREEE (reference sequence). J gave up 7 bases and V 4 bases, and 12 bases lay outside the gene matches. The CDR3 here is CASSTGTGRLQNEQFF. The CDR3 DNA reads as TGTGCCAGCAGCACGGGGACAGGGCGTCTCCAAAATGAGCAGTTCTTC. The variable domain in full, with the rest retrieved from reference TRBV5-4 and TRBJ2-1, is ETGVTQSPTHLIKTRGQQVTLRCSSQSGHNTVSWYQQALGQGPQFIFQYYREEENGRGNFPPRFSGLQFPNYSSELNVNALELDDSALYLCASSTGTGRLQNEQFFGPGTRLTVL.

J is TRBJ2-3 and V is TRBV10-3, with D maybe TRBD2 (5 bases). Trimming removed 0 bases at V and 3 bases at J, with 7 bases between. CDR1 is ENHRY, CDR2 SYGVKD, per germline. This CDR3 region has 14 residues. CDR3 nucleotides: TGTGCCATCAGTGAGTCGAGAGGGACAGATACGCAGTATTTT. Translating it yields CAISESRGTDTQYF.

The J gene is TRBJ2-2, the V gene TRBV9; 11 bases fit TRBD2. The V gene's germline CDR1 is SGDLS and CDR2 YYNGEE. With V trimmed by 4 bases and J by 6 bases, 8 bases remained unmatched. The CDR3 is 16 residues long. The CDR3 DNA is TGTGCCAGCAGCCCCCGGCTAGCGGGAGGTGCCGGGGAGCTGTTTTTT. As protein: CASSPRLAGGAGELFF.

The rearrangement uses TRBV11-1 and TRBJ2-3, with TRBD1 as a possible D gene (6 bases). V shed 5 bases and J shed 2 bases, with 14 bases lying between them. Germline values: CDR1 SGHAT, CDR2 FQDESV (reference sequence). The CDR3 loop spans 15 amino acids. The CDR3 DNA is TGTGCCAGCAGCCCTCGTAGGACAGACACAGATACGCAGTATTTT. The encoded protein is CASSPRRTDTDTQYF.

The V call is TRBV6-1, the J call TRBJ1-6; perhaps TRBD1 as D (6 bases). This CDR3 region has 17 residues. V gave up 2 bases and J gave up 6 bases, with 17 bases separating them. Germline V gene lookup returns CDR1 MNHNS and CDR2 SASEGT. CDR3 nucleotide sequence: TGTGCCAGCAGTGAATTAGCAGGGGCGCTGGGTAATTCACCCCTCCACTTT. It encodes CASSELAGALGNSPLHF.

The rearrangement uses TRBV18 and TRBJ2-4; D is undetermined. V lost 5 bases and J 0 bases, leaving 11 bases between the germline ends. Germline V gene sequence: CDR1 KGHSH, CDR2 LQKENI. CDR3 size: 15 residues. Here the CDR3 reads CASSVAPLAKNIQYF. The CDR3 coding sequence is TGTGCCAGCTCAGTGGCCCCCCTAGCCAAAAACATTCAGTACTTC.

The rearrangement joins TRBV6-5 to TRBJ1-5; D uncertain. Trimming removed 8 bases from V and 5 bases from J, with 7 bases in between. This CDR3 comprises 11 residues. Germline CDR1 is MNHEY and CDR2 is SVGAGI. The CDR3 spells CASGGDQPQHF. The CDR3, as DNA: TGTGCCAGCGGAGGCGATCAGCCCCAGCATTTT.

V is TRBV14 and J is TRBJ1-1; D is possibly TRBD1 (5 bases). With 0 bases removed from V and 0 bases from J, the gap between germline ends came to 11 bases. This CDR3 is 16 amino acids long. Germline V gene sequence: CDR1 SGHDN, CDR2 FVKESK. The CDR3, as DNA: TGTGCCAGCAGCCAAGATGTGGGGCGGATGAACACTGAAGCTTTCTTT. This translates into CASSQDVGRMNTEAFF.

The chain combines TRBV10-3 with TRBJ1-4; D gene uncertain. Trimming left V 0 bases short and J 8 bases short, with 16 bases between. Germline V gene data show CDR1 as ENHRY and CDR2 as SYGVKD. This CDR3 spans 16 amino acids. CDR3 sequence (DNA): TGTGCCATCAGTGAGTCACCGGAGACGGGAGGGGAAAAACTGTTTTTT. Protein sequence: CAISESPETGGEKLFF.

The sample holds a few counts of this clone. The chain employs TRBV4-1 and TRBJ2-6; TRBD2 aligns across 11 bases. CDR1 and CDR2 (germline): MGHRA, YSYEKL. CDR3 size: 21 residues. J gave up 0 bases and V 6 bases, and 16 bases lay outside the gene matches. This CDR3 reads CASRPPLGTSGWSSGANVLTF. The CDR3, as DNA: TGCGCCAGCAGACCTCCTTTGGGGACTAGCGGTTGGAGCTCTGGGGCCAACGTCCTGACTTTC.

This clone was recorded a few times. The J gene is TRBJ2-1, the V gene TRBV30, with D hard to call. Trimming took 0 bases from V and 3 from J, leaving 6 bases between them. The CDR3 extends over 13 amino acids. CDR1 is GTSNPN and CDR2 is SVGIG in the germline V gene (reference sequence). CDR3: CAWSVYGYNEQFF. The CDR3 nucleotides read TGTGCCTGGAGTGTATACGGCTACAATGAGCAGTTCTTC. The whole variable domain, remainder taken from reference TRBV30 and TRBJ2-1, is SQTIHQWPATLVQPVGSPLSLECTVEGTSNPNLYWYRQAAGRGLQLLFYSVGIGQISSEVPQNLSASRPQDRQFILSSKKLLLSDSGFYLCAWSVYGYNEQFFGPGTRLTVL.

This clone was seen more than once but under ten times. This chain connects TRBV6-6 to TRBJ1-1; no clear D gene. Per germline, CDR1 MNHNY and CDR2 SVGAGI (reference sequence). Trimming took off 8 bases at V and 3 bases at J, with 4 bases between the two ends. This CDR3 has 10 amino acids. The CDR3 loop reads CASCDTEAFF. CDR3 coding DNA: TGTGCCAGCTGCGACACTGAAGCTTTCTTT.

The chain recombines TRBV4-1 with TRBJ2-1; TRBD2 agrees at 8 bases. CDR1 MGHRA and CDR2 YSYEKL come from the germline V gene. The ends lost 2 bases at V and 4 bases at J; junction bases unmatched: 13. The CDR3 length is 18 residues. CDR3 in amino acids: CASSQSSGGYLGYNEQFF. CDR3 nucleotides: TGCGCCAGCAGCCAATCGAGCGGGGGCTATTTGGGATACAATGAGCAGTTCTTC.

The chain carries TRBV27 and TRBJ2-2; 7 bases line up with TRBD2. Germline values: CDR1 MNHEY, CDR2 SMNVEV (reference sequence). J lost 1 base, V lost 2 bases, and 10 bases had no gene match. This CDR3 is 18 amino acids long. Here the CDR3 reads CASSLSPPPGGNTGELFF. The CDR3 nucleotides are TGTGCCAGCAGTTTAAGTCCCCCCCCGGGGGGGAACACCGGGGAGCTGTTTTTT.

This chain uses TRBV27 with TRBJ1-2; TRBD1 agrees at 7 bases. Germline CDR1 reads MNHEY; CDR2 reads SMNVEV (reference sequence). The trim removed 5 bases at V and 8 bases at J, leaving 8 bases unmatched. The CDR3 sequence is 13 residues long. This chain's CDR3 is CASSVTGEAGYTF. The CDR3 region has the DNA TGTGCCAGCAGTGTCACAGGGGAGGCCGGCTACACCTTC.

The chain has TRBV13 and TRBJ1-3; D possibly corresponds to TRBD1 (6 bases). The CDR3 is made up of 15 amino acids. Between the trimmed V and J ends, which lost 3 bases and 7 bases, there was a span of 16 bases. Germline V gene sequence: CDR1 PRHDT, CDR2 FYEKMQ (reference sequence). For the CDR3, the DNA is TGTGCCAGCAGCTTTTCGATTGACAGGAGCAACACCATATATTTT. Amino acids: CASSFSIDRSNTIYF.

In this sample, this clone turned up a few times. The CDR3 nucleotides read TGCGCCAGCAGAAATAAGACAGTGCTGTTCGGTACCGGGGAGCTGTTTTTT. Its translation: CASRNKTVLFGTGELFF. The chain employs TRBV5-1 and TRBJ2-2; D possibly corresponds to TRBD1 (5 bases). Trimming stripped 5 bases from V and 5 bases from J, with 22 bases between. CDR1 is SGHRS, CDR2 YFSETQ, per germline. There are 17 residues in the CDR3.

V and J are TRBV11-2 and TRBJ2-5; D is perhaps TRBD1 (6 bases). TRBJ2-7 explains the end of the DNA better; the J call may be wrong. The CDR3 contains 12 residues. Germline lookup yields CDR1 SGHAT and CDR2 FQNNGV. CDR3 DNA sequence: TGTGCCAGCAGCTTAGGGACAGCCGAGCAGTACTTC. Protein product: CASSLGTAEQYF.

CDR3 sequence: CASSSNLLDRVGQYF. In DNA form, the CDR3 reads TGTGCCAGCAGTTCGAACCTTTTGGACAGGGTTGGGCAGTACTTC. The V call is TRBV27, the J call TRBJ2-7; TRBD1 agrees at 8 bases. CDR3 size: 15 residues. The junction had 14 bases not matched to a gene; V was cut back by 4 bases and J by 9 bases. Germline-derived CDR1 and CDR2 are MNHEY and SMNVEV (reference sequence).

This rearrangement joins TRBV27 to TRBJ1-2; no reliable D call. In germline, CDR1 is MNHEY, CDR2 SMNVEV (reference sequence). The CDR3 covers 11 residues. The V and J ends lost 4 bases and 7 bases respectively, with 7 bases between them. In DNA, the CDR3 is TGTGCCAGCAGTTCAGGTTCTGGCTACACCTTC. Residues: CASSSGSGYTF.

The V gene is TRBV7-2, the J gene TRBJ1-2; 7 nucleotides align to TRBD1. V gave up 5 bases and J gave up 7 bases; unmatched junction bases: 10. The CDR3 loop spans 14 amino acids. Looked up from germline, CDR1 is SGHTA and CDR2 is FQGNSA. The chain's CDR3 is CASSPRQGNRGYTF. CDR3 bases: TGTGCCAGCAGCCCACGACAGGGAAATCGTGGCTACACCTTC.

The chain is built from TRBV6-1 and TRBJ1-2; D remains unclear. Deletions cut 1 base from V and 1 base from J, with 10 bases between. This CDR3 is built from 15 residues. CDR1 MNHNS and CDR2 SASEGT come from the germline V gene. Here the CDR3 DNA reads TGTGCCAGCAGTGAAGGGATGGGGAGTAACTATGGCTACACCTTC. This gives the protein CASSEGMGSNYGYTF.

V gene TRBV27 combines with J gene TRBJ2-6; 7 bases align to TRBD1. CDR3 length: 16 residues. From germline, CDR1 is MNHEY and CDR2 SMNVEV (reference sequence). The trim removed 5 bases at V and 12 bases at J, leaving 16 bases unmatched. The CDR3 is CASSPTPLDRVGVLTF. In nucleotides, the CDR3 is TGTGCCAGCAGTCCAACTCCTTTAGACAGGGTTGGCGTCCTGACTTTC.

This chain connects TRBV5-1 to TRBJ2-1, with 7 bases lining up with TRBD2. The germline V gene encodes CDR1 SGHRS and CDR2 YFSETQ. The CDR3 sequence is 12 residues long. V was clipped by 4 bases and J by 12 bases; unmatched bases: 7. CDR3 sequence: CASSIPGEGQFF. The CDR3 nucleotides are TGCGCCAGCAGCATCCCGGGGGAGGGGCAGTTCTTC.

V usage is TRBV19 and J usage is TRBJ1-3, with D possibly matching TRBD1 (6 bases). CDR3 size: 15 residues. CDR1 and CDR2 (germline): LNHDA, SQIVND (reference sequence). The ends were cut back, 2 bases at V and 4 bases at J, with 12 bases in the middle. In DNA form, the CDR3 reads TGTGCCAGTAGTATAAACAGGGACCCCGGAAACACCATATATTTT. Translating it yields CASSINRDPGNTIYF. Using reference TRBV19 and TRBJ1-3 for the parts outside the CDR3, the full variable domain is DGGITQSPKYLFRKEGQNVTLSCEQNLNHDAMYWYRQDPGQGLRLIYYSQIVNDFQKGDIAEGYSVSREKKESFPLTVTSAQKNPTAFYLCASSINRDPGNTIYFGEGSWLTVV.

The chain couples TRBV15 to TRBJ2-7, with TRBD1 identical over 10 bases. Germline CDR1 and CDR2: LNHNV and YYDKDF (reference sequence). The V segment lost 5 bases and the J segment 6 bases; nucleotides outside the gene matches: 7. The CDR3 totals 14 residues. The CDR3 protein is CATSSTGGQSEQYF. Written as DNA, the CDR3 is TGTGCCACCAGCTCGACAGGGGGCCAGTCCGAGCAGTACTTC.

V is TRBV11-2 and J is TRBJ2-7; 10 nucleotides line up with TRBD1. With V trimmed by 4 bases and J by 3 bases, 15 bases remained unmatched. The CDR3 is 18 residues long. The germline V gene encodes CDR1 SGHAT and CDR2 FQNNGV. The CDR3: CASSSISRDRGRGYEQYF. Written as DNA, the CDR3 is TGTGCCAGCAGCTCCATCTCCCGGGACAGGGGCCGGGGCTACGAGCAGTACTTC.